These 30 T cell receptor beta chains were all obtained from the same sample, sequenced in a study of identical twins. One entry per CDR3 protein results from TCRdb running MiXCR on the 5' RACE reads. The sample contains hundreds of thousands of distinct CDR3 sequences, over 8.5% of which appear only once. These data were likewise used in another study, on yellow fever vaccine responses in identical twins.

The sample comprised PBMCs. These receptors all come from a woman aged 18 to 35 in good health.

This clonotype has more than one count but fewer than ten. V usage is TRBV10-2 and J usage is TRBJ2-7; 10 bases match TRBD2. The germline CDR1 and CDR2 sequences are WSHSY and SAAADI. J lost 5 bases, V lost 2 bases, and 3 bases had no gene match. CDR3 length: 14 amino acids. The CDR3 protein is CASSELAGVNEQYF. In nucleotides, the CDR3 is TGCGCCAGCAGTGAGCTAGCGGGAGTAAACGAGCAGTACTTC.

This clonotype was recorded a few times. The rearrangement joins TRBV12-3 or TRBV12-4 to TRBJ2-1, with D possibly being TRBD1 (5 bases). Trimming removed 8 bases at V and 10 bases at J, with 12 bases between. The CDR3 is 11 residues long. This CDR3 reads CASAGANEQFF. CDR3 DNA: TGTGCCAGCGCTGGGGCAAACGAGCAGTTCTTC.

V usage is TRBV5-1 and J usage is TRBJ2-7; 10 bases map to TRBD2. Germline V gives CDR1 SGHRS, CDR2 YFSETQ. The CDR3 loop spans 17 amino acids. The V gene end was trimmed by 0 bases and the J gene end by 2 bases; junction bases not matched to a gene: 8. CDR3 in amino acids: CASSLALAGTLAYEQYF. CDR3 DNA sequence: TGCGCCAGCAGCTTGGCACTAGCGGGAACCCTGGCCTACGAGCAGTACTTC.

V gene TRBV29-1 combines with J gene TRBJ2-3; D might be TRBD2 (6 bases). V was trimmed by 2 bases and J by 4 bases, leaving 10 bases between them. The CDR3 contains 13 residues. The germline V gene has CDR1 SQVTM and CDR2 ANQGSEA. The CDR3 region is CSVESEGSDTQYF. The CDR3 DNA follows: TGCAGCGTTGAATCGGAGGGGTCAGATACGCAGTATTTT.

This rearrangement joins TRBV19 to TRBJ1-5; 7 bases are shared with TRBD1. CDR3 length equals 15 residues. Germline trimming cut 5 bases from V and 0 bases from J; bases unmatched to any gene: 4. The V gene's germline CDR1 is LNHDA and CDR2 SQIVND (reference sequence). CDR3 sequence reads: CASSFDRDSNQPQHF. DNA of the CDR3: TGTGCCAGTAGTTTCGACAGGGATAGCAATCAGCCCCAGCATTTT.

This clonotype was seen more than once but under ten times. The chain employs TRBV4-3 and TRBJ2-3, with D possibly matching TRBD2 (6 bases). V was clipped by 1 base and J by 5 bases, with 13 bases between them. The CDR3 runs 15 residues. In germline, CDR1 is LGHNA, CDR2 YSLEER. The DNA of the CDR3 is TGCGCCAGCAGCCAAGGGATTGGCGGGAAAGATACGCAGTATTTT. This gives the protein CASSQGIGGKDTQYF.

This clonotype was observed at least ten times. The genes are TRBV7-2 and TRBJ2-1; TRBD2 agrees at 12 bases. Trimming took 7 bases from V and 9 from J; bases not matched to a gene: 10. This CDR3 is 15 amino acids long. The germline V gene has CDR1 SGHTA and CDR2 FQGNSA. The chain's CDR3 is CASNPWTSGMSEQFF. CDR3 DNA: TGTGCCAGCAATCCATGGACTAGCGGGATGAGTGAGCAGTTCTTC.

The chain joins TRBV7-2 to TRBJ2-3; TRBD2 matches 9 bases. Germline V lookup: CDR1 SGHTA, CDR2 FQGNSA. Germline trimming cut 1 base from V and 1 base from J; bases unmatched to any gene: 6. The CDR3 runs 17 residues. The chain's CDR3 is CASSLEASGIGTDTQYF. Written as DNA, the CDR3 is TGTGCCAGCAGCTTAGAGGCTAGCGGGATAGGCACAGATACGCAGTATTTT.

This clonotype was counted only a few times. The chain joins TRBV20-1 to TRBJ2-3, with 9 bases lining up with TRBD2. The CDR3 extends over 15 amino acids. Germline V gene data show CDR1 as DFQATT and CDR2 as SNEGSKA (reference sequence). V trimming: 1 base; J trimming: 4 bases; junction bases outside the gene matches: 6. The CDR3 nucleotides read TGCAGTGCTAGAGTCCCTAGCGGGATATCAGATACGCAGTATTTT. It translates to CSARVPSGISDTQYF.

This clonotype was counted a few times. The rearrangement links TRBV7-2 to TRBJ2-5; the match to TRBD2 covers 7 bases. The germline V gene has CDR1 SGHTA and CDR2 FQGNSA. The J segment lost 5 bases and the V segment lost 7 bases, leaving 13 bases of the junction unmatched. The CDR3 sequence is 15 residues long. The CDR3 reads CASMLGGGSRETQYF. The CDR3, as DNA: TGTGCCAGCATGCTCGGCGGCGGGAGTCGGGAGACCCAGTACTTC.

This clonotype was picked up a small number of times. The chain has TRBV6-1 and TRBJ2-7, with no clear D. This CDR3 region has 16 residues. The germline gives CDR1 MNHNS, CDR2 SASEGT. V was cut by 2 bases and J by 3 bases, with 17 bases left in between. In DNA form, the CDR3 reads TGTGCCAGCAGTGAAAGGGCTGGTGGAACGGGCTACGAGCAGTACTTC. This sequence encodes CASSERAGGTGYEQYF.

This clonotype was picked up a small number of times. The chain combines TRBV7-2 with TRBJ1-6; maybe TRBD1 (5 bases). The germline gives CDR1 SGHTA, CDR2 FQGNSA. This CDR3 is built from 16 residues. V was shortened by 2 bases and J by 7 bases, with 15 bases between the two germline ends. CDR3 coding DNA: TGTGCCAGCAGCTTACGGGCACCCGGGACGAATTCACCCCTCCACTTT. It specifies CASSLRAPGTNSPLHF.

V gene TRBV7-2 combines with J gene TRBJ2-2, with TRBD1 matching 7 bases. The trim removed 5 bases at V and 4 bases at J, leaving 10 bases unmatched. The germline V gene has CDR1 SGHTA and CDR2 FQGNSA. This CDR3 spans 16 amino acids. CDR3 protein: CASSVLTGFLTGELFF. The CDR3 DNA is TGTGCCAGCAGCGTACTGACAGGGTTTCTCACCGGGGAGCTGTTTTTT.

This sequence joins TRBV12-5 and TRBJ2-5; D remains unclear. The CDR3 is 11 amino acids. V lost 6 bases, J lost 5 bases, and 7 bases lay in between. CDR1 LGHNT and CDR2 FRNRAP come from the germline V gene. The CDR3 sequence is CASGIRETQYF. Here the CDR3 DNA reads TGTGCTAGTGGGATACGGGAGACCCAGTACTTC.

This clonotype was counted only a few times. The chain links TRBV24-1 to TRBJ2-2; D gene ambiguous. The CDR3 is 13 amino acids. Germline V gene sequence: CDR1 KGHDR, CDR2 SFDVKD. Trimming took off 9 bases at V and 4 bases at J, with 11 bases between the two ends. Here the CDR3 reads CATAKGGTGELFF. DNA for the CDR3: TGTGCCACCGCCAAAGGTGGCACCGGGGAGCTGTTTTTT.

The chain joins TRBV5-1 to TRBJ1-1, with a tentative D call TRBD1 (5 bases). The CDR3 sequence is 11 residues long. V lost 3 bases and J 7 bases, leaving 7 bases between the germline ends. Looked up from germline, CDR1 is SGHRS and CDR2 is YFSETQ. DNA of the CDR3: TGCGCCAGCAGCTCCACAGGTGAAGCTTTCTTT. Translating it yields CASSSTGEAFF.

The chain couples TRBV5-1 to TRBJ1-1; TRBD1 matches 7 bases. Looked up from germline, CDR1 is SGHRS and CDR2 is YFSETQ. V was pared by 3 bases and J by 4 bases, with 15 bases of the junction left unmatched. The CDR3 totals 17 residues. CDR3 protein: CASSSARGGAGVTEAFF. In nucleotides, the CDR3 is TGCGCCAGCAGCTCAGCCAGGGGGGGGGCCGGGGTCACTGAAGCTTTCTTT.

This clonotype occurred a few times. The V and J genes are TRBV5-1 and TRBJ1-1, with 8 positions matching TRBD1. Germline V gene lookup returns CDR1 SGHRS and CDR2 YFSETQ. The CDR3 runs to 14 residues. J lost 1 base, V lost 4 bases, and 3 bases had no gene match. CDR3 loop: CASSKGTGNTEAFF. The CDR3 DNA reads TGCGCCAGCAGCAAGGGGACAGGGAACACTGAAGCTTTCTTT.

This clonotype was observed at least ten times. This chain uses TRBV6-5 with TRBJ2-3; 9 positions agree with TRBD2. CDR3 length: 15 amino acids. The V segment lost 2 bases and the J segment 2 bases; nucleotides outside the gene matches: 2. Per the germline V gene, CDR1 is MNHEY and CDR2 is SVGAGI. The CDR3 sequence is CASSYGLALTDTQYF. The DNA of the CDR3 is TGTGCCAGCAGTTACGGACTAGCGCTCACAGATACGCAGTATTTT.

The chain combines TRBV7-3 with TRBJ2-2; D remains ambiguous. CDR1 is SGHTA, CDR2 FQGTGA, per germline. V was clipped by 5 bases and J by 0 bases, with 13 bases between them. The CDR3 has 16 amino acids. CDR3 nucleotide sequence: TGTGCCAGCAGCCTAGGCTCACTCGCGAACACCGGGGAGCTGTTTTTT. It codes for CASSLGSLANTGELFF.

This clonotype was counted only a few times. This sequence joins TRBV5-1 and TRBJ2-7; D not resolved. V was pared by 4 bases and J by 2 bases, with 13 bases between. The length of the CDR3 is 14 residues. CDR1 is SGHRS, CDR2 YFSETQ, per germline. The DNA of the CDR3 is TGCGCCAGCAGCGTTACCCCAAGTACCTACGAGCAGTACTTC. Amino acids: CASSVTPSTYEQYF.

The chain joins TRBV5-1 to TRBJ2-3, with 8 bases that match TRBD1. Germline V CDR1 and CDR2: SGHRS, YFSETQ. This CDR3 spans 15 amino acids. After removal of 1 base from V and 4 bases from J, the junction contained 5 bases not matched to a gene. The CDR3 sequence: CASSLPGGDADTQYF. The CDR3 DNA is TGCGCCAGCAGCTTGCCAGGGGGCGACGCAGATACGCAGTATTTT. Based on the CDR3 plus reference TRBV5-1 and TRBJ2-3, the full variable domain is KAGVTQTPRYLIKTRGQQVTLSCSPISGHRSVSWYQQTPGQGLQFLFEYFSETQRNKGNFPGRFSGRQFSNSRSEMNVSTLELGDSALYLCASSLPGGDADTQYFGPGTRLTVL.

The genes are TRBV7-8 and TRBJ2-7, with D tentatively TRBD2 (5 bases). With 1 base removed from V and 5 bases from J, the gap between germline ends came to 6 bases. Germline CDR1 reads SGHVS; CDR2 reads FQNEAQ. The CDR3 loop spans 12 amino acids. The CDR3 DNA reads TGTGCCAGCAGCTTAGGGGAGAACGAGCAGTACTTC. Amino acid sequence: CASSLGENEQYF.

The chain joins TRBV7-9 to TRBJ1-2; weak D call: TRBD1 (6 bases). Trimming removed 4 bases from V and 4 bases from J, with 19 bases in between. This CDR3 region has 16 residues. CDR1 is SEHNR, CDR2 FQNEAQ, per germline (reference sequence). This CDR3 reads CASSWAGGASSYGYTF. For the CDR3, the DNA is TGTGCCAGCAGCTGGGCCGGGGGGGCGTCTTCCTATGGCTACACCTTC.

This sequence joins TRBV3-1 and TRBJ2-7, with 8 bases identical to TRBD2. This CDR3 comprises 17 residues. Trimming removed 6 bases from V and 5 bases from J; junction bases left unmatched: 18. CDR1 LGHDT and CDR2 YNNKEL come from the germline V gene (reference sequence). The chain's CDR3 is CASRNLAGENAGHEQYF. The CDR3 DNA is TGTGCCAGCAGAAACCTAGCGGGCGAAAATGCGGGCCACGAGCAGTACTTC.

This clonotype was detected ten times or more. V gene TRBV5-1 combines with J gene TRBJ2-7; 7 bases are shared with TRBD2. CDR1 and CDR2 from the germline V gene are SGHRS and YFSETQ. V dropped 0 bases and J dropped 1; count of bases not matched to a gene: 7. The CDR3 covers 16 residues. As DNA, the CDR3 is TGCGCCAGCAGCTTGGTTGGGGGAGCGGGATCCTACGAGCAGTACTTC. It encodes CASSLVGGAGSYEQYF.

The V and J genes are TRBV10-3 and TRBJ2-1, with D maybe TRBD1 (6 bases). Germline V gene lookup returns CDR1 ENHRY and CDR2 SYGVKD. The ends were cut back, 6 bases at V and 4 bases at J, with 19 bases in the middle. The CDR3 is 16 residues long. The CDR3 nucleotides read TGTGCCATCAGAGGCGTGGGGCCAGGGGAGTACAATGAGCAGTTCTTC. Its protein is CAIRGVGPGEYNEQFF.

The gene calls are TRBV7-2 and TRBJ2-1; weak D call: TRBD1 (5 bases). V shed 6 bases and J shed 2 bases, with 8 bases lying between them. Germline V lookup: CDR1 SGHTA, CDR2 FQGNSA. This CDR3 region has 13 residues. CDR3 in DNA: TGTGCCAGCAGAGAGACAGCCTACAATGAGCAGTTCTTC. Translation gives CASRETAYNEQFF.

For the CDR3, the DNA is TGTGCCAGCAGCTTACGAACTGGGGCCAACGTCCTGACTTTC. Amino acids: CASSLRTGANVLTF. J is TRBJ2-6 and V is TRBV11-2; D not resolved. The germline V gene has CDR1 SGHAT and CDR2 FQNNGV. The CDR3 is made up of 14 amino acids. Trimming pared 2 bases from V and 2 bases from J, leaving 4 bases between.

The V call is TRBV29-1, the J call TRBJ2-1; D possibly uses TRBD1 or TRBD2 (6 bases each). Trimming took off 2 bases at V and 8 bases at J, with 19 bases between the two ends. Germline V gene data show CDR1 as SQVTM and CDR2 as ANQGSEA. CDR3 size: 15 residues. The CDR3 nucleotides read TGCAGCGTTGAAAGGGGGGACACCGTCTTGGATGAGCAGTTCTTC. Its translation is CSVERGDTVLDEQFF.